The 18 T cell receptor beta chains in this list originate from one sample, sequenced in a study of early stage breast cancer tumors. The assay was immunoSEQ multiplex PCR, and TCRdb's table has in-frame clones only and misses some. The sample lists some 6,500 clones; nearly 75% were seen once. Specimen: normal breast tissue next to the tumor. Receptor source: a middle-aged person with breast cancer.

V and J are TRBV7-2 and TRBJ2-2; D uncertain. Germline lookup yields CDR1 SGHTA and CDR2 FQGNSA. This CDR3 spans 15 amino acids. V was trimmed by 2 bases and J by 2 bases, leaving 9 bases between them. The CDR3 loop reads CASSLQSRNTGELFF. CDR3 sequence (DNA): TGTGCCAGCAGCTTACAGTCCCGTAACACCGGGGAGCTGTTTTTT. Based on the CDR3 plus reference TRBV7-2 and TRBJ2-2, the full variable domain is GAGVSQSPSNKVTEKGKDVELRCDPISGHTALYWYRQSLGQGLEFLIYFQGNSAPDKSGLPSDRFSAERTGGSVSTLTIQRTQQEDSAVYLCASSLQSRNTGELFFGEGSRLTVL.

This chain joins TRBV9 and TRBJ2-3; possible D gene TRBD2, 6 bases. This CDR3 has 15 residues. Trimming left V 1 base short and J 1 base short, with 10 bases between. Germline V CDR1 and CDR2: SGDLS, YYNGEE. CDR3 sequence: CASSVSGRRTDTQYF. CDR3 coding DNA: TGTGCCAGCAGCGTATCAGGGAGGCGCACAGATACGCAGTATTTT.

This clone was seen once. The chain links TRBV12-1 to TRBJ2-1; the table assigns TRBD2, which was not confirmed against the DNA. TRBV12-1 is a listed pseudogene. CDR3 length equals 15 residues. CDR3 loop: CASSPPTSGREEQFF. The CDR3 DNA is TGTGCCAGCAGCCCACCGACTAGCGGGAGGGAGGAGCAGTTCTTC.

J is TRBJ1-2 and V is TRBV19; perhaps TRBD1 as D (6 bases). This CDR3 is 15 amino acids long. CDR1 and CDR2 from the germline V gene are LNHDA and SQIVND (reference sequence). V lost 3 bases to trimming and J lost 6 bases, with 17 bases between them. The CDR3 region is CASSIQSTGRHGYTF. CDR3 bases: TGTGCCAGTAGTATTCAGTCTACAGGGCGGCATGGCTACACCTTC.

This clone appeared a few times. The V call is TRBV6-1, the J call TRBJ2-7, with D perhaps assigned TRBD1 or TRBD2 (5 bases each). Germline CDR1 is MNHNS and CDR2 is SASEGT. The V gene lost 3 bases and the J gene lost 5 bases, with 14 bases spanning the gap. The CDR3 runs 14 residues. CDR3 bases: TGTGCCAGCAGTGATTACGGGACGGCGGACGAGCAGTACTTC. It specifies CASSDYGTADEQYF.

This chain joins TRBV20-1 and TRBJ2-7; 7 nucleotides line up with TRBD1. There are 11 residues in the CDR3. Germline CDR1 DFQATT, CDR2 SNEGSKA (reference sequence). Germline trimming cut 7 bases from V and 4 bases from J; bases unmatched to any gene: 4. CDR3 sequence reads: CSGQGEYEQYF. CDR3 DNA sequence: TGCAGTGGACAGGGAGAATACGAGCAGTACTTC.

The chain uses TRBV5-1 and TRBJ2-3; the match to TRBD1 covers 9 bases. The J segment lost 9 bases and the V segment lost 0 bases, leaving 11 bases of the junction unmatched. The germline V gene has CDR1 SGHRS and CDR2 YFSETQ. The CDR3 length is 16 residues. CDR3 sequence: CASSLAGDRAGLTQYF. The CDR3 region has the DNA TGCGCCAGCAGCTTGGCCGGGGACAGGGCGGGTCTGACGCAGTATTTT.

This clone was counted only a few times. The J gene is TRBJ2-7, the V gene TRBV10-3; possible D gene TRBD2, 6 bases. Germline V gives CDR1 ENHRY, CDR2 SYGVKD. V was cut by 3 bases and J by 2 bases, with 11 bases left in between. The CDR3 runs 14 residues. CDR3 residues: CAISDQEGAYEQYF. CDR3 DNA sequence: TGTGCCATCAGTGATCAGGAGGGTGCCTACGAGCAGTACTTC.

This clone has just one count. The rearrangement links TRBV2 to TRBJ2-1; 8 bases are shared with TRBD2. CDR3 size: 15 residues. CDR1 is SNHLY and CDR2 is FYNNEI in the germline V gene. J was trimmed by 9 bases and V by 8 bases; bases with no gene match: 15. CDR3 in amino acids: CASRKTGTSVSEQFF. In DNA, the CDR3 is TGTGCCAGCCGCAAAACCGGGACTAGTGTAAGTGAGCAGTTCTTC.

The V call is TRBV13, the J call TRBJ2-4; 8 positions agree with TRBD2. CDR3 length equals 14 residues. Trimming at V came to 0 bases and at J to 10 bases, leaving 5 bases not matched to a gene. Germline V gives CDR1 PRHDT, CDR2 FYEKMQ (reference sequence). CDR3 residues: CASSLGPGGDIQYF. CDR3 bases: TGTGCCAGCAGCTTAGGACCGGGGGGGGATATTCAGTACTTC.

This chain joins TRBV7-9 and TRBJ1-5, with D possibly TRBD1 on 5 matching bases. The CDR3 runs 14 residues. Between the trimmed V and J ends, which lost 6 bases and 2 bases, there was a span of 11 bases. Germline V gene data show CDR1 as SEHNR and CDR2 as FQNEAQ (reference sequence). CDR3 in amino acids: CASRIGVGNQPQHF. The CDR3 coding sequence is TGTGCCAGCAGAATAGGGGTAGGCAATCAGCCCCAGCATTTT.

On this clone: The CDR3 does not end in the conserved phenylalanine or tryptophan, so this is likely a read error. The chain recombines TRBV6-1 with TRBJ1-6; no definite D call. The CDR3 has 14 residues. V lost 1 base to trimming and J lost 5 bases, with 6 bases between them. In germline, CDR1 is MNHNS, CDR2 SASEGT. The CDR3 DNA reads TGTGCCAGCAGTGAAGGGACGGATAATTCACCCCTCCACCTT. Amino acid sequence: CASSEGTDNSPLHL.

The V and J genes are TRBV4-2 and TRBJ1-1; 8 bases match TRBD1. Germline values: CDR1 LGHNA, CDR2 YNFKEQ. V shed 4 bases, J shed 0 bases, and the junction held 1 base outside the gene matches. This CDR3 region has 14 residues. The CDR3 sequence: CASSLQGVNTEAFF. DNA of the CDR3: TGTGCCAGCAGCCTACAGGGGGTGAACACTGAAGCTTTCTTT.

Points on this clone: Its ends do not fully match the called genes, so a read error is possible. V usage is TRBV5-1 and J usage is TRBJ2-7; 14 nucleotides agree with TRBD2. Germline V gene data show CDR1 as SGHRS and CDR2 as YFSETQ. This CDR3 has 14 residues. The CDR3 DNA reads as TGCGCCAGCAGCTCGGATGGACTAGCGGGAGGCTCGAACTTC. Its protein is CASSSDGLAGGSNF.

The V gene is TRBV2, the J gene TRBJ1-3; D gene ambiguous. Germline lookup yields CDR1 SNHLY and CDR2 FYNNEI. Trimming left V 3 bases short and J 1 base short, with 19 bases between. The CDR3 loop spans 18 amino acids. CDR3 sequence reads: CASSDGRRQTRSGNTIYF. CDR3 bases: TGTGCCAGCAGTGATGGTCGGAGGCAAACGAGGTCTGGAAACACCATATATTTT. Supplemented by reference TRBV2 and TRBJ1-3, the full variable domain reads EPEVTQTPSHQVTQMGQEVILRCVPISNHLYFYWYRQILGQKVEFLVSFYNNEISEKSEIFDDQFSVERPDGSNFTLKIRSTKLEDSAMYFCASSDGRRQTRSGNTIYFGEGSWLTVV.

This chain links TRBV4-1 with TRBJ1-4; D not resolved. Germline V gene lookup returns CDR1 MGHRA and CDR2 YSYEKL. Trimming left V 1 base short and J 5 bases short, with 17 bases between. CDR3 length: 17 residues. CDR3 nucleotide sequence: TGCGCCAGCAGCCAAGGAAGGACCCTTCAGGTGAATGAAAAACTGTTTTTT. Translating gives CASSQGRTLQVNEKLFF.

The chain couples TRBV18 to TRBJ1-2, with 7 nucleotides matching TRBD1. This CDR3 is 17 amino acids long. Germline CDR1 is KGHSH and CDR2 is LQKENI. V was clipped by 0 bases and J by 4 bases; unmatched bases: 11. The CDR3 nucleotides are TGTGCCAGCTCACCACCCCCCCAGGACAGGCCTCTCTATGGCTACACCTTC. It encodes CASSPPPQDRPLYGYTF. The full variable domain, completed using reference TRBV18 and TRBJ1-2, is NAGVMQNPRHLVRRRGQEARLRCSPMKGHSHVYWYRQLPEEGLKFMVYLQKENIIDESGMPKERFSAEFPKEGPSILRIQQVVRGDSAAYFCASSPPPQDRPLYGYTFGSGTRLTVV.

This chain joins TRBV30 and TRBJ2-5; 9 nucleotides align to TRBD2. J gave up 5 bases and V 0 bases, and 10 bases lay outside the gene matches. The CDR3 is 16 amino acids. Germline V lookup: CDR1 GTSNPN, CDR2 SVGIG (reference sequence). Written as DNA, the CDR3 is TGTGCCTGGAGTGTACACAGCGGGGGGATTATGGAGACCCAGTACTTC. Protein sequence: CAWSVHSGGIMETQYF.